What follows describes a single T cell receptor (beta chain). Its antigen is undetermined. Method: immunoSEQ multiplex PCR; TCRdb's copy keeps in-frame clones and lacks some. The data show 35,000 to 55,000 clones, 78% seen once. Single viable CD3+CD4+CD8-CD45RO+ cells were sorted as the memory CD4+ T cells. Donors' CMV status reflects serum IgG against pp150, pp28, p38, p52. This sample was included in a study of memory CD4+ T cells and cytomegalovirus serostatus. Study-wide background: Healthy Belgian adult donors included nine or ten CMV-positive and 20 to 30 CMV-negative people.

Study observations and caveats: The CMV-associated TCR signature appears largely within the CD4+ memory repertoire. Of 150 to 200 reported CMV TCRbeta sequences, 65 to 85 were found in memory CD4+ repertoires.

V lost 1 base, J lost 3 bases, and 9 bases lay in between. Looked up from germline, CDR1 is SNHLY and CDR2 is FYNNEI. The CDR3 length is 14 residues. Specimen: memory CD4+ T cells from blood. The rearrangement joins TRBV2 to TRBJ1-2; D unresolved. The sequence was collected from an adult in good health and CMV-seronegative. The CDR3 DNA follows: TGTGCCAGCAGTGAAGTCGATAACCACTATGGCTACACCTTC. Translation: CASSEVDNHYGYTF.